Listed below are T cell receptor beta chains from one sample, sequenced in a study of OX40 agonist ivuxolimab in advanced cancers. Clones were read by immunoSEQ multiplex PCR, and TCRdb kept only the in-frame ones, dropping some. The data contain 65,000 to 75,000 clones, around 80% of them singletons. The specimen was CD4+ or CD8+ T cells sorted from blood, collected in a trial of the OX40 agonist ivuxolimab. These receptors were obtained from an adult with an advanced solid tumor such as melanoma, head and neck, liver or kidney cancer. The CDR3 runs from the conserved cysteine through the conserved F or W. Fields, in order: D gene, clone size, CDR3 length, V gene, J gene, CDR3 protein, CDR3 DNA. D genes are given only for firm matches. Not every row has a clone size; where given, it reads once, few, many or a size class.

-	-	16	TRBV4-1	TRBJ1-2	CASSQPGRVLNYGYTF	TGCGCCAGCAGCCAGCCGGGCCGAGTCCTTAACTATGGCTACACCTTC
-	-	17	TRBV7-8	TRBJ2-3	CATKRVVSGVGTDTQYF	TGTGCCACCAAGCGGGTAGTTTCGGGAGTGGGCACAGATACGCAGTATTTT
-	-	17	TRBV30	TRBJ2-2	CAWSVLVGRGGTGELFF	TGTGCCTGGAGTGTACTTGTCGGGAGAGGTGGCACCGGGGAGCTGTTTTTT
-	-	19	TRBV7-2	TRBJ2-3	CASSYTSWGDAESTDTQYF	TGTGCCAGCAGCTATACAAGCTGGGGGGACGCCGAGAGCACAGATACGCAGTATTTT
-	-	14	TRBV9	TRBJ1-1	CASSVSPTNTEAFF	TGTGCCAGCAGCGTTTCCCCTACGAACACTGAAGCTTTCTTT
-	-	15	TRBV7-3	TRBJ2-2	CASSSGTPLNGELFF	TGTGCCAGCAGCTCCGGGACTCCCTTGAACGGGGAGCTGTTTTTT
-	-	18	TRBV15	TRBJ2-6	CATSFTRGVSSGANVLTF	TGTGCCACTTCGTTCACGAGGGGCGTCTCCTCTGGGGCCAACGTCCTGACTTTC
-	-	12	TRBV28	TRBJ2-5	CATWESKETQYF	TGTGCCACCTGGGAATCGAAAGAGACCCAGTACTTC
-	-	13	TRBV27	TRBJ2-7	CASSLRGANEQYF	TGTGCCAGCAGTTTACGGGGCGCGAACGAGCAGTACTTC
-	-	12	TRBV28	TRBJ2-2	CASRSGPGELFF	TGTGCCAGCAGAAGTGGGCCCGGGGAGCTGTTTTTT
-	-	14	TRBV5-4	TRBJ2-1	CASSSPRGFYEQFF	TGTGCCAGCAGCTCTCCTCGGGGGTTCTATGAGCAGTTCTTC
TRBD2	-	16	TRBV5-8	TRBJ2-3	CASSLLAGANTDTQYF	TGTGCCAGCAGCTTGCTGGCGGGAGCGAACACAGATACGCAGTATTTT
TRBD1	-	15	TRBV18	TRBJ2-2	CASSPQGAETGELFF	TGTGCCAGCTCACCACAGGGGGCGGAAACCGGGGAGCTGTTTTTT
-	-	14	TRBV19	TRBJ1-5	CASSITGQEQPQHF	TGTGCCAGTAGTATTACAGGGCAGGAACAGCCCCAGCATTTT
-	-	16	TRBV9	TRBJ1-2	CASSAPGQLKNYGYTF	TGTGCCAGCAGCGCCCCGGGACAATTAAAAAACTATGGCTACACCTTC
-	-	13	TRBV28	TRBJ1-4	CASSLNDNEKLFF	TGTGCCAGCAGTTTGAACGATAATGAAAAACTGTTTTTT
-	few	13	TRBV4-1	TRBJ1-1	CASSQFINTEAFF	TGCGCCAGCAGCCAATTTATTAACACTGAAGCTTTCTTT
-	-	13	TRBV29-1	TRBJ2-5	CSAEPGAGETQYF	TGCAGCGCAGAGCCAGGGGCGGGAGAGACCCAGTACTTC
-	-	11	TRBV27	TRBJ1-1	CASRGGLWAFF	TGTGCCAGCCGTGGAGGTTTGTGGGCTTTCTTT
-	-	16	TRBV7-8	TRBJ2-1	CASSEGGTLSYNEQFF	TGTGCCAGCAGCGAGGGGGGGACACTCTCCTACAATGAGCAGTTCTTC
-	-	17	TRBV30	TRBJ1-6	CAWSVLFTQDSNSPLHF	TGTGCCTGGAGTGTACTTTTTACCCAGGACTCCAATTCACCCCTCCACTTT
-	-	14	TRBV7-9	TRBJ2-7	CASSATVSSYEQYF	TGTGCCAGCAGCGCCACCGTTAGCTCCTACGAGCAGTACTTC
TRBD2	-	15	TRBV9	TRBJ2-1	CASSVASGGYNEQFF	TGTGCCAGCAGCGTAGCGAGCGGGGGGTACAATGAGCAGTTCTTC
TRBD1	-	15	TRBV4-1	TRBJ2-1	CASSQTGQGADEQFF	TGCGCCAGCAGCCAAACGGGACAGGGGGCGGATGAGCAGTTCTTC
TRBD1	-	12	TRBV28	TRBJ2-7	CASRQGIGEQYF	TGTGCCAGCCGACAGGGAATTGGGGAGCAGTACTTC
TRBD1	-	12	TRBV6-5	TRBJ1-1	CASSYSTGKAFF	TGTGCCAGCAGTTACTCGACAGGGAAAGCTTTCTTT
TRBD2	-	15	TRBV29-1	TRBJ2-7	CSVGLAARSSYEQYF	TGCAGCGTCGGACTAGCGGCTAGAAGCTCCTACGAGCAGTACTTC
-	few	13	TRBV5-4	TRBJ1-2	CASSKGDNYGYTF	TGTGCCAGCAGCAAGGGGGATAACTATGGCTACACCTTC
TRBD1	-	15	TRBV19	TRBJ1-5	CASSMGEQGLVPQHF	TGTGCCAGTAGTATGGGGGAACAGGGGCTAGTGCCCCAGCATTTT
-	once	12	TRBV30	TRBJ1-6	CAWSGGEILLHF	TGTGCCTGGAGTGGGGGAGAGATCTTGCTCCACTTT
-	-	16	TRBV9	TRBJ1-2	CASSVGAGGAGYGYTF	TGTGCCAGCAGCGTAGGTGCGGGAGGAGCAGGCTATGGCTACACCTTC
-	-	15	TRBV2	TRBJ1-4	CASSAGVATNEKLFF	TGTGCCAGCAGCGCGGGTGTTGCAACTAATGAAAAACTGTTTTTT
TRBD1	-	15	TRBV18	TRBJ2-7	CASSPGQGDTYEQYF	TGTGCCAGCTCCCCAGGACAGGGCGATACCTACGAGCAGTACTTC
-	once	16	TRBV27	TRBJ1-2	CASTGSLGAGLYGYTF	TGTGCCAGCACTGGGTCTTTGGGGGCGGGACTCTATGGCTACACCTTC
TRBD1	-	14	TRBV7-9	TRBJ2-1	CASSFGPTGDEQFF	TGTGCCAGCAGCTTCGGGCCGACAGGGGATGAGCAGTTCTTC
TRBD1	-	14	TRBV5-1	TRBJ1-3	CASSRGTGPNTIYF	TGCGCCAGCAGCCGGGGGACAGGTCCGAACACCATATATTTT
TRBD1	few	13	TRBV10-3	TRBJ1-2	CAISEDRAHGYTF	TGTGCCATCAGTGAGGACAGGGCTCATGGCTACACCTTC
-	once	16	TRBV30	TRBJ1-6	CAWSKGGNSYNSPLHF	TGTGCCTGGAGTAAGGGGGGTAACTCCTATAATTCACCCCTCCACTTT
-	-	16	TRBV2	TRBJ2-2	CASSRTDSSNTGELFF	TGTGCCAGCTCAAGGACAGATTCTTCGAACACCGGGGAGCTGTTTTTT
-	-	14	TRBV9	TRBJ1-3	CASSAGLSGNTIYF	TGTGCCAGCAGCGCGGGGCTTTCTGGAAACACCATATATTTT
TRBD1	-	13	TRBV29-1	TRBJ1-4	CSEMTGRGEKLFF	TGCAGCGAGATGACAGGGAGGGGCGAAAAACTGTTTTTT
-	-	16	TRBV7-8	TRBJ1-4	CASSPGSPLLNEKLFF	TGTGCCAGCAGCCCCGGAAGCCCCCTACTTAATGAAAAACTGTTTTTT
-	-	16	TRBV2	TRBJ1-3	CASSQNREVSGNTIYF	TGTGCCAGCAGTCAAAACAGGGAAGTATCTGGAAACACCATATATTTT
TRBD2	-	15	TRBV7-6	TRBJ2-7	CASSDTSGGTYEQYF	TGTGCCAGCAGCGACACTAGCGGGGGAACCTACGAGCAGTACTTC
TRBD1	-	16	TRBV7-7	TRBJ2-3	CASSPLGQIATDTQYF	TGTGCCAGCAGCCCCTTGGGACAGATCGCCACAGATACGCAGTATTTT
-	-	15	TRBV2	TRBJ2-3	CASSDSGVVGDTQYF	TGTGCCAGCAGTGACTCGGGGGTAGTAGGAGATACGCAGTATTTT
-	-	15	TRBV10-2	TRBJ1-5	CASSESTGPGQPQHF	TGCGCCAGCAGTGAGTCAACGGGACCGGGGCAGCCCCAGCATTTT
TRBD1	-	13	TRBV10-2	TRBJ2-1	CASTVQGENEQFF	TGCGCCAGCACCGTCCAGGGGGAGAATGAGCAGTTCTTC
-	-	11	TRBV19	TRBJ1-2	CASTTYYGYTF	TGTGCCAGCACCACTTACTATGGCTACACCTTC
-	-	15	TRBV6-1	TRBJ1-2	CASSEGAGTKYGYTF	TGTGCCAGCAGTGAAGGGGCAGGAACCAAATATGGCTACACCTTC
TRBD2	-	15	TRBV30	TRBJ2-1	CAWDAGLAGNNEQFF	TGTGCCTGGGATGCCGGACTAGCGGGAAACAATGAGCAGTTCTTC
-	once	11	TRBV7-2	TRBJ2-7	CASSSAGEQYF	TGTGCCAGCAGCTCCGCGGGCGAGCAGTACTTC
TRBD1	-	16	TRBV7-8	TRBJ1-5	CASSLLSRGNGQPQHF	TGTGCCAGCAGCTTATTATCCAGGGGGAATGGTCAGCCCCAGCATTTT
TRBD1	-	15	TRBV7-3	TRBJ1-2	CASSLTGTANYGYTF	TGTGCCAGCAGCTTAACGGGGACAGCTAACTATGGCTACACCTTC
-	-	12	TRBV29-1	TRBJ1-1	CSVEEFRAEAFF	TGCAGCGTTGAAGAATTCAGGGCTGAAGCTTTCTTT